The 32 T cell receptor beta chains reported below all come from one sample, sequenced in a study of blood T cell repertoires in COVID-19. TCRdb's table, derived via immunoSEQ multiplex PCR, lists solely in-frame clones and lacks some. The table records about 68,000 clones, more than 75% of them present only once. Sequenced input: peripheral blood. Receptors originate from a woman aged 55-69 years with acute or convalescent COVID-19.

The chain recombines TRBV7-8 with TRBJ2-5; 9 nucleotides agree with TRBD1. CDR1 is SGHVS, CDR2 FQNEAQ, per germline. The CDR3 is 15 amino acids. With 6 bases clipped from V and 4 bases from J, the junction kept 9 bases outside the gene matches. For the CDR3, the DNA is TGTGCCAGCAGTCCTTCGGGACAGGGCAGAGAGACCCAGTACTTC. This gives the protein CASSPSGQGRETQYF. The variable domain in full, with the rest retrieved from reference TRBV7-8 and TRBJ2-5, is GAGVSQSPRYKVAKRGQDVALRCDPISGHVSLFWYQQALGQGPEFLTYFQNEAQLDKSGLPSDRFFAERPEGSVSTLKIQRTQQEDSAVYLCASSPSGQGRETQYFGPGTRLLVL.

This clone was observed a few times. This rearrangement joins TRBV4-3 to TRBJ2-2; D is uncertain. Deletions cut 1 base from V and 4 bases from J, with 7 bases between. The V gene's germline CDR1 is LGHNA and CDR2 YSLEER. The CDR3 is made up of 14 amino acids. The CDR3, as DNA: TGCGCCAGCAGCCAAGGCCAGTTCACCGGGGAGCTGTTTTTT. Translation: CASSQGQFTGELFF.

This clone appeared once. V usage is TRBV6-5 and J usage is TRBJ2-7; 9 bases agree with TRBD1. The CDR3 runs 15 residues. V lost 6 bases to trimming and J lost 3 bases; unmatched junction nucleotides: 9. Germline CDR1 reads MNHEY; CDR2 reads SVGAGI. The CDR3 region has the DNA TGTGCCAGCAGCTACGGGACAGGGTCTGGCTACGAGCAGTACTTC. It is translated as CASSYGTGSGYEQYF.

This clone is medium-sized. The chain employs TRBV5-1 and TRBJ2-3, with D hard to call. The CDR3 is 20 amino acids. Germline values: CDR1 SGHRS, CDR2 YFSETQ. With 5 bases removed from V and 3 bases from J, the gap between germline ends came to 31 bases. The CDR3 is CASREPLKPVTLTLTDTQYF. The CDR3 DNA follows: TGCGCCAGCAGGGAGCCACTCAAGCCAGTAACCCTCACCCTTACAGATACGCAGTATTTT.

The chain is built from TRBV7-3 and TRBJ1-2; D remains ambiguous. Per the germline V gene, CDR1 is SGHTA and CDR2 is FQGTGA. There are 17 residues in the CDR3. V lost 4 bases to trimming and J lost 3 bases, with 21 bases between them. CDR3 amino acids: CASSSPPGSNWDYGYTF. The DNA for the CDR3 is TGTGCCAGCAGCTCGCCTCCCGGGAGTAATTGGGACTATGGCTACACCTTC. The full variable domain, its missing parts supplied by reference TRBV7-3 and TRBJ1-2, is GAGVSQTPSNKVTEKGKYVELRCDPISGHTALYWYRQSLGQGPEFLIYFQGTGAADDSGLPNDRFFAVRPEGSVSTLKIQRTERGDSAVYLCASSSPPGSNWDYGYTFGSGTRLTVV.

This clone was counted many times. The V and J genes are TRBV27 and TRBJ2-5, with TRBD2 as a possible D gene (6 bases). V was cut by 5 bases and J by 3 bases, with 16 bases left in between. Per the germline V gene, CDR1 is MNHEY and CDR2 is SMNVEV (reference sequence). The CDR3 totals 15 residues. The CDR3 DNA reads TGTGCCAGCAGTCCCCTCGGACGGGGGAAAGAGACCCAGTACTTC. Its protein product is CASSPLGRGKETQYF.

V usage is TRBV19 and J usage is TRBJ1-1, with D possibly being TRBD1 (6 bases). The V end was cut by 4 bases, the J end by 7 bases, with 13 bases between. Per the germline V gene, CDR1 is LNHDA and CDR2 is SQIVND (reference sequence). This CDR3 is built from 13 residues. The chain's CDR3 is CASSTQGRGEAFF. For the CDR3, the DNA is TGTGCCAGTAGTACACAGGGAAGGGGTGAAGCTTTCTTT.

The rearrangement joins TRBV6-5 to TRBJ1-2; the match to TRBD1 covers 7 bases. This CDR3 contains 11 residues. The germline gives CDR1 MNHEY, CDR2 SVGAGI. Trimming at V came to 6 bases and at J to 7 bases, leaving 2 bases not matched to a gene. Here the CDR3 DNA reads TGTGCCAGCAGGGCAGGGGGTGGCTACACCTTC. Protein sequence: CASRAGGGYTF.

This clone was found a few times. V usage is TRBV4-1 and J usage is TRBJ2-7, with 8 bases fitting TRBD2. CDR3 length: 15 residues. Looked up from germline, CDR1 is MGHRA and CDR2 is YSYEKL. J lost 2 bases, V lost 0 bases, and 3 bases had no gene match. The CDR3: CASSQEGGGTYEQYF. For the CDR3, the DNA is TGCGCCAGCAGCCAAGAGGGCGGGGGGACCTACGAGCAGTACTTC.

The chain carries TRBV18 and TRBJ1-3; 8 bases line up with TRBD1. V shed 8 bases and J 4 bases; nucleotides not matched to a gene: 10. This CDR3 contains 15 residues. Germline CDR1 KGHSH, CDR2 LQKENI. The CDR3 here is CASLNVPGGGNTIYF. The CDR3 DNA follows: TGTGCCAGCCTCAACGTGCCAGGGGGCGGAAACACCATATATTTT.

The chain links TRBV3-1 (or the pseudogene TRBV3-2) to TRBJ1-1; 8 positions agree with TRBD1. V dropped 4 bases and J dropped 10; count of bases not matched to a gene: 5. Per the germline V gene, CDR1 is LGHDT and CDR2 is YNNKEL (reference sequence). The CDR3 is 12 residues long. The CDR3 DNA is TGTGCCAGCAGCCGCGGACAGGGAACAGCTTTCTTT. Amino acids: CASSRGQGTAFF.

The chain carries TRBV6-6 and TRBJ2-1; TRBD2 aligns across 9 bases. CDR1 is MNHNY, CDR2 SVGAGI, per germline (reference sequence). V was clipped by 8 bases and J by 9 bases; unmatched bases: 11. This CDR3 spans 14 amino acids. In nucleotides, the CDR3 is TGTGCCAGCTCGGACGGCGGGGGGGCGGGTGAGCAGTTCTTC. Protein: CASSDGGGAGEQFF.

The V and J genes are TRBV7-8 and TRBJ2-5, with D maybe TRBD1 (6 bases). With 8 bases removed from V and 1 base from J, the gap between germline ends came to 14 bases. This CDR3 comprises 14 residues. Germline V gene sequence: CDR1 SGHVS, CDR2 FQNEAQ. CDR3 loop: CASSIRQAQETQYF. CDR3 DNA: TGTGCCAGCTCTATACGACAGGCCCAAGAGACCCAGTACTTC. The complete variable domain, with remaining parts taken from reference TRBV7-8 and TRBJ2-5, reads GAGVSQSPRYKVAKRGQDVALRCDPISGHVSLFWYQQALGQGPEFLTYFQNEAQLDKSGLPSDRFFAERPEGSVSTLKIQRTQQEDSAVYLCASSIRQAQETQYFGPGTRLLVL.

This clone was seen only a few times. The J gene is TRBJ2-2, the V gene TRBV5-4; maybe TRBD1 (6 bases). Germline lookup yields CDR1 SGHNT and CDR2 YYREEE (reference sequence). The CDR3 loop spans 15 amino acids. The V end lost 0 bases, the J end lost 3 bases, and 9 bases lay between the germline ends. The CDR3 DNA reads TGTGCCAGCAGCTTGGCCAAGGGGGACACCGGGGAGCTGTTTTTT. Amino acid sequence: CASSLAKGDTGELFF.

This clone was recorded a few times. The CDR3 here is CASSFNYEQYF. In DNA, the CDR3 is TGTGCCAGCAGCTTTAATTACGAGCAGTACTTC. The chain links TRBV7-9 to TRBJ2-7, with no clear D. CDR1 is SEHNR, CDR2 FQNEAQ, per germline (reference sequence). V lost 3 bases, J lost 4 bases, and 4 bases lay in between. The CDR3 covers 11 residues. The complete variable domain, with remaining parts taken from reference TRBV7-9 and TRBJ2-7, reads DTGVSQNPRHKITKRGQNVTFRCDPISEHNRLYWYRQTLGQGPEFLTYFQNEAQLEKSRLLSDRFSAERPKGSFSTLEIQRTEQGDSAMYLCASSFNYEQYFGPGTRLTVT.

The chain carries TRBV7-9 and TRBJ1-5, with D maybe TRBD1 (5 bases). CDR1 is SEHNR and CDR2 is FQNEAQ in the germline V gene (reference sequence). V lost 1 base and J 4 bases, leaving 14 bases between the germline ends. The CDR3 totals 16 residues. The CDR3 here is CASSLVGVARNQPQHF. The CDR3 DNA follows: TGTGCCAGCAGCTTAGTAGGGGTCGCAAGGAATCAGCCCCAGCATTTT.

This clone was seen a few times. This chain joins TRBV18 and TRBJ1-3; no clear D. This CDR3 has 15 amino acids. Between the trimmed V and J ends, which lost 8 bases and 0 bases, there was a span of 14 bases. Germline V gene lookup returns CDR1 KGHSH and CDR2 LQKENI. CDR3 protein: CASTSIEASGNTIYF. The CDR3, as DNA: TGTGCCAGCACATCAATAGAGGCCTCTGGAAACACCATATATTTT.

In the case of this clone: The identical CDR3 is also encoded by other nucleotide sequences in the sample. The J gene is TRBJ1-2, the V gene TRBV27; D remains unclear. Trimming cost V 3 bases and J 4 bases, with 12 bases left between them. CDR3 length equals 14 residues. Looked up from germline, CDR1 is MNHEY and CDR2 is SMNVEV (reference sequence). For the CDR3, the DNA is TGTGCCAGCAGTTTTCGGGGAGCAGGCTATGGCTACACCTTC. Protein: CASSFRGAGYGYTF.

The rearrangement uses TRBV14 and TRBJ1-6; D gene unclear. The CDR3 length is 14 residues. The ends were cut back, 1 base at V and 8 bases at J, with 9 bases in the middle. The germline V gene encodes CDR1 SGHDN and CDR2 FVKESK. CDR3 sequence: CASSQGREYSPLHF. The DNA of the CDR3 is TGTGCCAGCAGCCAAGGGCGGGAGTATTCACCCCTCCACTTT.

The CDR3 sequence is CASSSDGGSYDEQYF. CDR3 DNA: TGCGCCAGCAGCTCGGACGGGGGATCGTACGACGAGCAGTACTTC. The chain couples TRBV5-1 to TRBJ2-7, with D possibly TRBD2 on 6 matching bases. The germline V gene has CDR1 SGHRS and CDR2 YFSETQ. The CDR3 length is 15 residues. The V and J ends lost 3 bases and 5 bases respectively, with 18 bases between them.

The genes are TRBV6-5 and TRBJ1-1; unclear D gene. The CDR3 has 14 residues. CDR1 is MNHEY and CDR2 is SVGAGI in the germline V gene. V was shortened by 6 bases and J by 1 base, with 12 bases between the two germline ends. The CDR3 nucleotides read TGTGCCAGCAGCGGAGGTTTACCGAACACTGAAGCTTTCTTT. It translates to CASSGGLPNTEAFF.

CDR3 nucleotide sequence: TGTGCCAGCAGTCCCAGGGATCACACAGATACGCAGTATTTT. This encodes CASSPRDHTDTQYF. This sequence joins TRBV27 and TRBJ2-3; the D gene is possibly TRBD1 (5 bases). V was cut by 5 bases and J by 2 bases, with 11 bases left in between. This CDR3 comprises 14 residues. Germline CDR1 MNHEY, CDR2 SMNVEV (reference sequence).

The chain carries TRBV7-3 and TRBJ2-7; D possibly corresponds to TRBD1 (6 bases). Trimming took 5 bases from V and 5 from J, leaving 13 bases between them. The germline V gene encodes CDR1 SGHTA and CDR2 FQGTGA. The CDR3 is made up of 13 amino acids. CDR3 nucleotide sequence: TGTGCCAGCAGCCCGACTACAGGGAACGAGCAGTACTTC. Protein: CASSPTTGNEQYF. Together with reference TRBV7-3 and TRBJ2-7, the CDR3 gives the full variable domain: GAGVSQTPSNKVTEKGKYVELRCDPISGHTALYWYRQSLGQGPEFLIYFQGTGAADDSGLPNDRFFAVRPEGSVSTLKIQRTERGDSAVYLCASSPTTGNEQYFGPGTRLTVT.

V usage is TRBV11-3 and J usage is TRBJ2-1; TRBD2 matches at 11 bases. Germline V gene sequence: CDR1 SGHNT, CDR2 YENEEA. Losses at the gene ends were 1 base for V and 6 bases for J; bases not matched to a gene: 2. This CDR3 has 15 amino acids. The CDR3 nucleotides read TGTGCCAGCAGCTTAGGTCTAGCGGGGGGCAATGAGCAGTTCTTC. Encoded protein: CASSLGLAGGNEQFF.

The J gene is TRBJ2-6, the V gene TRBV5-4; no reliable D call. Trimming took off 0 bases at V and 0 bases at J, with 7 bases between the two ends. Germline V gives CDR1 SGHNT, CDR2 YYREEE (reference sequence). This CDR3 is built from 16 residues. Written as DNA, the CDR3 is TGTGCCAGCAGCTTGGGCAGGTTCTCTGGGGCCAACGTCCTGACTTTC. It codes for CASSLGRFSGANVLTF.

V is TRBV29-1 and J is TRBJ2-5; 9 bases agree with TRBD1. With 7 bases clipped from V and 5 bases from J, the junction kept 8 bases outside the gene matches. Germline values: CDR1 SQVTM, CDR2 ANQGSEA. There are 13 residues in the CDR3. The CDR3 loop is CSASDRGSETQYF. For the CDR3, the DNA is TGCAGCGCCTCGGACAGGGGTTCGGAGACCCAGTACTTC. Variable domain in full (rest from reference TRBV29-1 and TRBJ2-5): SAVISQKPSRDICQRGTSLTIQCQVDSQVTMMFWYRQQPGQSLTLIATANQGSEATYESGFVIDKFPISRPNLTFSTLTVSNMSPEDSSIYLCSASDRGSETQYFGPGTRLLVL.

The chain recombines TRBV5-6 with TRBJ2-1; TRBD2 agrees at 8 bases. The CDR3 has 13 residues. The junction had 2 bases not matched to a gene; V was cut back by 5 bases and J by 4 bases. Germline-derived CDR1 and CDR2 are SGHDT and YYEEEE. CDR3 sequence reads: CASRGLDYNEQFF. The DNA for the CDR3 is TGTGCCAGCAGGGGACTAGATTACAATGAGCAGTTCTTC.

J is TRBJ2-5 and V is TRBV5-1, with 14 bases fitting TRBD2. The CDR3 is made up of 17 amino acids. Germline CDR1 and CDR2: SGHRS and YFSETQ. Germline trimming cut 5 bases from V and 5 bases from J; bases unmatched to any gene: 11. The CDR3 region has the DNA TGCGCCAGCAGACCCGGACTAGCGGGGGGCCTTCTTGAGACCCAGTACTTC. Translating gives CASRPGLAGGLLETQYF.

A single count supports this clone. V usage is TRBV27 and J usage is TRBJ2-2, with D hard to call. Per germline, CDR1 MNHEY and CDR2 SMNVEV (reference sequence). The CDR3 is 14 residues long. Trimming took off 4 bases at V and 2 bases at J, with 8 bases between the two ends. CDR3: CASSSGGNTGELFF. The CDR3 DNA follows: TGTGCCAGCAGTTCGGGTGGAAACACCGGGGAGCTGTTTTTT.

This chain connects TRBV7-8 to TRBJ2-7; D might be TRBD2 (6 bases). The CDR3 consists of 14 residues. Germline values: CDR1 SGHVS, CDR2 FQNEAQ. Trimming pared 1 base from V and 6 bases from J, leaving 13 bases between. In DNA, the CDR3 is TGTGCCAGCAGCTTAGTTCGGGGGATGGGCGAGCAGTACTTC. It translates to CASSLVRGMGEQYF.

This chain connects TRBV27 to TRBJ2-7, with 11 bases lining up with TRBD1. The V gene end was trimmed by 5 bases and the J gene end by 2 bases; junction bases not matched to a gene: 2. This CDR3 has 14 amino acids. Germline loops: CDR1 MNHEY, CDR2 SMNVEV (reference sequence). CDR3 sequence (DNA): TGTGCCAGCAGTGTGGGACAGGGGGCCTACGAGCAGTACTTC. It specifies CASSVGQGAYEQYF.

The gene calls are TRBV25-1 and TRBJ2-7; 12 nucleotides line up with TRBD2. The CDR3 length is 14 residues. V was pared by 8 bases and J by 4 bases, with 6 bases of the junction left unmatched. Per germline, CDR1 MGHDK and CDR2 SYGVNS. CDR3 in DNA: TGTGCCAGCGGCACTAGCGGGGGGTGGTACGAGCAGTACTTC. Amino acids: CASGTSGGWYEQYF.